The clone carrying this TCR beta chain was picked up one time. The antigen remains unidentified. These data belong to a study of cytomegalovirus exposure and HLA in healthy donors. General study findings and limits: Earlier analysis looked at TCR beta V segments, and most were productive about 90% or about 30% of the time. Later work showed greater clonal expansion in HLA-associated TCR beta chains than in equally common others.

Healthy individuals who donated bone marrow served as the donors. Primers: 60 Vbeta forward and 13 Jbeta reverse. The repertoire was sequenced with immunoSEQ multiplex PCR; TCRdb's copy has only in-frame clones and lacks some. The top ten clones hold less than 5% of a sample with approximately 160,000 clones, approximately 71% of them seen once. CDR1 is SGHRS and CDR2 is YFSETQ in the germline V gene. Trimming cost V 2 bases and J 5 bases, with 13 bases left between them. The CDR3 is 14 residues long. The TCR originated in a male donor in good health and CMV-seronegative. The sample was PBMCs. The V and J genes are TRBV5-1 and TRBJ2-5; possibly TRBD2 for D (6 bases). The CDR3 DNA sequence: TGCGCCAGCAGCTTAATTACTAGCCGGGAGACCCAGTACTTC. Translating gives CASSLITSRETQYF.